The present entry profiles one T cell receptor (beta chain) with its context. What it recognizes is unknown. Treatment defined: roughly 20 received Ad26.COV2.S at low or high dose, single or two shots; 5 received placebo; per-sample allocation not given. Samples were taken on day 63 after the first vaccine or placebo injection. This Boston cohort included adults aged 18-55 years. Sequencing was performed with immunoSEQ multiplex PCR; in TCRdb, only in-frame clones are kept and a portion is missing. The sample lists about 280,000 clones; 70% to 90% were seen once. This sample stems from a study of Ad26.COV2.S vaccination and SARS-CoV-2 variants. At the level of the study: Ad26.COV2.S shots went into the muscle once or twice, 56 days apart.

General study results and limits: With respect to non-spike TCR breadth, vaccine and placebo recipients were similar.

The sample consisted of peripheral blood, taken in a trial of Ad26.COV2.S vaccine versus placebo. The source is a person aged 18-60 years who received the Ad26.COV2.S COVID-19 vaccine or a placebo.

In DNA form, the CDR3 reads TGTGCCAGCAGCTACGGGGGGGCGAACTACAATGAGCAGTTCTTC. Residues: CASSYGGANYNEQFF. The genes are TRBV9 and TRBJ2-1; 8 bases map to TRBD2. The CDR3 length is 15 residues. The ends lost 4 bases at V and 3 bases at J; junction bases unmatched: 6. Germline lookup yields CDR1 SGDLS and CDR2 YYNGEE.